The 31 T cell receptor beta chains reported below all come from one sample, sequenced in a study of healthy donors' naive CD4 and CD8 T cells. Each TCR library used about 500 ng of total RNA and a linear amplification protocol. Via MiXCR, TCRdb re-called the reads, giving one row per CDR3 protein. The data contain about 180,000 distinct CDR3 sequences, 65% to 75% of them singletons. The source material was naive CD4+ and CD8+ T cells sorted from blood, pooled from several donors. These receptors came from a pool of human donors in good health; the sample pools cells from several healthy donors.

The chain recombines TRBV5-1 with TRBJ1-1; 7 bases are a match to TRBD1. Germline V gene sequence: CDR1 SGHRS, CDR2 YFSETQ. V gave up 4 bases and J gave up 1 base; unmatched junction bases: 10. CDR3 length equals 16 residues. The CDR3: CASSRATGDPNTEAFF. The CDR3 DNA reads as TGCGCCAGCAGCCGGGCTACAGGGGATCCGAACACTGAAGCTTTCTTT.

Notes on this clonotype: At one end the junction does not follow the germline gene, possibly because of a read error. The rearrangement joins TRBV4-2 to TRBJ2-1; 8 nucleotides line up with TRBD2. The CDR3 covers 15 residues. The germline gives CDR1 LGHNA, CDR2 YNFKEQ. The CDR3 sequence is CASSESGTSRNEQFF. CDR3 DNA: TGCGCCAGCAGCGAATCCGGGACTAGTAGAAATGAGCAGTTCTTC.

CDR3 in amino acids: CSVYTPLVGYTF. Written as DNA, the CDR3 is TGCAGCGTCTACACACCCCTGGTGGGCTACACCTTC. The chain joins TRBV29-1 to TRBJ1-2; the D is unclear. V dropped 6 bases and J dropped 8 bases, with 16 bases sitting between them. This CDR3 comprises 12 residues. CDR1 and CDR2 from the germline V gene are SQVTM and ANQGSEA.

The genes are TRBV19 and TRBJ1-5; D uncertain. Germline V gene data show CDR1 as LNHDA and CDR2 as SQIVND (reference sequence). The length of the CDR3 is 15 residues. V lost 2 bases, J lost 3 bases, and 11 bases lay in between. Written as DNA, the CDR3 is TGTGCCAGTAGTATAATGTCACAGATCAATCAGCCCCAGCATTTT. This codes for CASSIMSQINQPQHF.

The V gene is TRBV5-1, the J gene TRBJ2-1, with 8 bases identical to TRBD1. With V trimmed by 5 bases and J by 6 bases, 7 bases remained unmatched. Germline values: CDR1 SGHRS, CDR2 YFSETQ. CDR3 length equals 14 residues. The CDR3 loop reads CASRPDRGVNEQFF. DNA for the CDR3: TGCGCCAGCAGGCCCGACAGGGGAGTCAATGAGCAGTTCTTC.

This chain connects TRBV6-5 to TRBJ2-1; 8 bases are a match to TRBD1. Germline CDR1 MNHEY, CDR2 SVGAGI. The CDR3 contains 14 residues. J was trimmed by 7 bases and V by 6 bases; bases with no gene match: 8. CDR3: CASSHRTGLNEQFF. The CDR3 DNA is TGTGCCAGCAGCCACAGGACAGGGTTGAATGAGCAGTTCTTC.

This chain uses TRBV29-1 with TRBJ1-2; no clear D gene. This CDR3 region has 11 residues. Deletions cut 4 bases from V and 8 bases from J, with 11 bases between. CDR1 is SQVTM, CDR2 ANQGSEA, per germline. Here the CDR3 reads CSVGAREGYTF. DNA for the CDR3: TGCAGCGTTGGGGCAAGGGAAGGCTACACCTTC.

The chain is built from TRBV5-4 and TRBJ2-1; TRBD1 or TRBD2 may be the D gene (5 bases each). Germline V gene lookup returns CDR1 SGHNT and CDR2 YYREEE (reference sequence). Trimming took 5 bases from V and 0 from J, leaving 18 bases between them. The CDR3 is made up of 17 amino acids. The CDR3 DNA reads as TGTGCCAGCAGTAGGGCCTCACTAGGGGTCTCCTACAATGAGCAGTTCTTC. It translates to CASSRASLGVSYNEQFF.

This sequence joins TRBV29-1 and TRBJ2-6; D gene ambiguous. Per germline, CDR1 SQVTM and CDR2 ANQGSEA. The CDR3 loop spans 13 amino acids. The V gene lost 0 bases and the J gene lost 9 bases, with 9 bases spanning the gap. The CDR3, as DNA: TGCAGCGTTGAAGATCTTAAGGGCAACGTCCTGACTTTC. The encoded protein is CSVEDLKGNVLTF.

The chain employs TRBV29-1 and TRBJ2-7; 8 nucleotides align to TRBD2. Trimming cost V 3 bases and J 2 bases; bases outside gene matches: 9. This CDR3 spans 15 amino acids. The V gene's germline CDR1 is SQVTM and CDR2 ANQGSEA. The CDR3 region is CSVDPSSGPPYEQYF. CDR3 coding DNA: TGCAGCGTTGACCCGTCTAGCGGGCCTCCCTACGAGCAGTACTTC.

The chain links TRBV19 to TRBJ2-6, with D uncertain. Germline V CDR1 and CDR2: LNHDA, SQIVND (reference sequence). The V gene lost 3 bases and the J gene lost 0 bases, with 6 bases spanning the gap. CDR3 length: 15 residues. The CDR3 sequence is CASSIRGSGANVLTF. The CDR3 DNA sequence: TGTGCCAGTAGTATCAGAGGCTCTGGGGCCAACGTCCTGACTTTC.

This clonotype was detected a few times. The rearrangement links TRBV19 to TRBJ2-7, with 9 bases matching TRBD1. This CDR3 comprises 15 residues. The germline CDR1 and CDR2 sequences are LNHDA and SQIVND (reference sequence). V shed 6 bases and J 4 bases; nucleotides not matched to a gene: 10. CDR3 amino acids: CASSRGTGFRYEQYF. CDR3 in DNA: TGTGCCAGTAGCCGAGGGACAGGGTTCCGATACGAGCAGTACTTC.

This chain joins TRBV7-2 and TRBJ2-7; a weak D match, TRBD2 (6 bases). The CDR3 covers 16 residues. Germline V gives CDR1 SGHTA, CDR2 FQGNSA. Trimming left V 4 bases short and J 0 bases short, with 16 bases between. DNA for the CDR3: TGTGCCAGCAGCTCCGACGCTAGCGTCAGCTCCTACGAGCAGTACTTC. The encoded protein is CASSSDASVSSYEQYF.

V is TRBV6-5 and J is TRBJ2-1, with TRBD2 identical over 11 bases. After removal of 6 bases from V and 7 bases from J, the junction contained 14 bases not matched to a gene. Germline CDR1 and CDR2: MNHEY and SVGAGI. This CDR3 is built from 17 residues. In DNA, the CDR3 is TGTGCCAGCAGCCGGAGAATTAGCGGGAGGGCCAGGAATGAGCAGTTCTTC. It is translated as CASSRRISGRARNEQFF.

The chain links TRBV5-4 to TRBJ2-5, with 7 bases aligning to TRBD1. Germline assignment: CDR1 SGHNT and CDR2 YYREEE (reference sequence). The CDR3 totals 15 residues. The V gene end was trimmed by 4 bases and the J gene end by 5 bases; junction bases not matched to a gene: 11. Written as DNA, the CDR3 is TGTGCCAGCAGCGCCCGATCGACAGGGTTGGAGACCCAGTACTTC. Amino acid sequence: CASSARSTGLETQYF.

In DNA form, the CDR3 reads TGTGCCAGCAGTTTACGGGGGACACGATCAGAAGCTTTCTTT. This translates into CASSLRGTRSEAFF. The chain carries TRBV27 and TRBJ1-1; possible D gene TRBD1, 6 bases. V lost 2 bases and J 8 bases, leaving 15 bases between the germline ends. The CDR3 loop spans 14 amino acids. Germline V gives CDR1 MNHEY, CDR2 SMNVEV (reference sequence).

This clonotype appeared a single time. J is TRBJ2-5 and V is TRBV29-1; D is unclear. CDR1 SQVTM and CDR2 ANQGSEA come from the germline V gene. V shed 0 bases and J shed 3 bases, with 8 bases lying between them. CDR3 length: 13 residues. The chain's CDR3 is CSVEDPGEETQYF. As DNA, the CDR3 is TGCAGCGTTGAAGATCCCGGAGAAGAGACCCAGTACTTC.

The chain combines TRBV6-2 or TRBV6-3 with TRBJ1-1, with D unclear. CDR3 length: 11 amino acids. Deletions cut 1 base from V and 6 bases from J, with 3 bases between. The germline CDR1 and CDR2 sequences are MNHEY and SVGEGT. The CDR3 DNA sequence: TGTGCCAGCAGTTACTTGGCTGAAGCTTTCTTT. Translated: CASSYLAEAFF.

The V gene is TRBV29-1, the J gene TRBJ2-7, with no clear D. The V gene lost 3 bases and the J gene lost 3 bases, with 9 bases spanning the gap. The CDR3 runs 12 residues. Germline CDR1 is SQVTM and CDR2 is ANQGSEA. This CDR3 is CSVEGDGYEQYV. CDR3 sequence (DNA): TGCAGCGTTGAGGGCGACGGCTACGAGCAGTACGTC.

The V gene is TRBV27, the J gene TRBJ2-1; a possible D gene is TRBD1 (6 bases). CDR3 length: 13 amino acids. Deletions cut 6 bases from V and 6 bases from J, with 12 bases between. Germline lookup yields CDR1 MNHEY and CDR2 SMNVEV (reference sequence). The CDR3 loop reads CASRDGQFNEQFF. The CDR3 nucleotides read TGTGCCAGCAGGGACGGACAGTTCAATGAGCAGTTCTTC.

The rearrangement joins TRBV19 to TRBJ2-1; D ambiguous. Per germline, CDR1 LNHDA and CDR2 SQIVND (reference sequence). V dropped 4 bases and J dropped 3 bases, with 10 bases sitting between them. This CDR3 is 14 amino acids long. The CDR3 sequence: CASSRLGYYNEQFF. In DNA, the CDR3 is TGTGCCAGTAGTAGACTCGGATACTACAATGAGCAGTTCTTC.

The chain couples TRBV6-1 to TRBJ2-3; 7 nucleotides line up with TRBD1. This CDR3 has 13 residues. After removal of 6 bases from V and 3 bases from J, the junction contained 3 bases not matched to a gene. Germline-derived CDR1 and CDR2 are MNHNS and SASEGT. CDR3 loop: CASRAQGTDTQYF. The CDR3 coding sequence is TGTGCCAGCAGAGCACAGGGGACAGATACGCAGTATTTT.

The chain combines TRBV27 with TRBJ2-7; no definite D call. The V and J ends lost 4 bases and 2 bases respectively, with 9 bases between them. The CDR3 is 13 residues long. CDR1 is MNHEY, CDR2 SMNVEV, per germline (reference sequence). CDR3 DNA: TGTGCCAGCAGTTATAAGACCACCTACGAGCAGTACTTC. As protein: CASSYKTTYEQYF.

A note on this clonotype: A junction boundary mismatches the germline segment, possibly from a read error. The chain couples TRBV6-5 to TRBJ1-6; 9 nucleotides align to TRBD1. The CDR3 length is 16 residues. Germline assignment: CDR1 MNHEY and CDR2 SVGAGI. This chain's CDR3 is CARSYGTGTYNSPLHF. CDR3 coding DNA: TGTGCCCGCAGTTACGGGACAGGGACCTATAATTCACCCCTCCACTTT.

J is TRBJ2-7 and V is TRBV5-1, with unresolved D. Germline lookup yields CDR1 SGHRS and CDR2 YFSETQ. This CDR3 contains 14 residues. V was shortened by 0 bases and J by 1 base, with 8 bases between the two germline ends. CDR3 sequence (DNA): TGCGCCAGCAGCTTGGTGTCAGCATCCTACGAGCAGTACTTC. It encodes CASSLVSASYEQYF.

The rearrangement joins TRBV11-2 to TRBJ1-1; possible D gene TRBD1, 6 bases. The CDR3 has 15 amino acids. The ends were cut back, 4 bases at V and 4 bases at J, with 16 bases in the middle. CDR1 is SGHAT, CDR2 FQNNGV, per germline. CDR3 in DNA: TGTGCCAGCAGCTACTCAACAGGGATCTCCACTGAAGCTTTCTTT. Its protein is CASSYSTGISTEAFF.

This chain joins TRBV6-5 and TRBJ1-5; D not resolved. The germline V gene has CDR1 MNHEY and CDR2 SVGAGI. With 7 bases removed from V and 4 bases from J, the gap between germline ends came to 14 bases. The CDR3 is 14 residues long. CDR3 region: CASTSGRLNQPQHF. CDR3 nucleotide sequence: TGTGCCAGCACCTCAGGACGGCTAAATCAGCCCCAGCATTTT.

V and J are TRBV29-1 and TRBJ1-1; tentatively, D is TRBD1 (6 bases). CDR3 length: 14 amino acids. The V end was cut by 0 bases, the J end by 0 bases, with 8 bases between. Germline values: CDR1 SQVTM, CDR2 ANQGSEA. This chain's CDR3 is CSVEDQGMNTEAFF. The CDR3 DNA is TGCAGCGTTGAAGATCAGGGGATGAACACTGAAGCTTTCTTT.

V gene TRBV6-2 or TRBV6-3 combines with J gene TRBJ1-2; TRBD1 matches 7 bases. V was clipped by 5 bases and J by 3 bases; unmatched bases: 6. CDR1 MNHEY and CDR2 SVGEGT come from the germline V gene. This CDR3 is 14 amino acids long. The CDR3 region is CASSDGTVDYGYTF. The CDR3 region has the DNA TGTGCCAGCAGTGACGGGACAGTGGACTATGGCTACACCTTC.

V and J are TRBV6-5 and TRBJ2-3; D not certain. Germline V gives CDR1 MNHEY, CDR2 SVGAGI. The V gene lost 5 bases and the J gene lost 7 bases, with 7 bases spanning the gap. CDR3 length equals 11 residues. CDR3 sequence reads: CASSLGYTQYF. The CDR3 DNA follows: TGTGCCAGCAGTCTCGGTTATACGCAGTATTTT.

The rearrangement uses TRBV11-1 and TRBJ2-1, with TRBD2 identical over 11 bases. The junction had 8 bases not matched to a gene; V was cut back by 5 bases and J by 5 bases. The germline gives CDR1 SGHAT, CDR2 FQDESV (reference sequence). This CDR3 region has 16 residues. CDR3 nucleotide sequence: TGTGCCAGCAGCCCCAGACTAGCGGGGACAAACAATGAGCAGTTCTTC. Translating it yields CASSPRLAGTNNEQFF.